This T cell receptor beta chain appears in the sequencing data of a study of blood T cell repertoires in COVID-19 (dated by TCRdb to the early 2020s). As for the study more broadly: Samples from collaborators originated in the United States, Italy and Spain and spanned both the acute and convalescent phases of COVID-19. The prospective study material was composed of cDNA or gDNA derived from T cells, B-cell-depleted T cells, or PBMCs. The dataset comprised deeply sampled blood TCRbeta repertoires from subjects exposed to, actively infected with, or recovered from COVID-19. The repertoires were made available in a free public database intended to serve as a resource for research on the immune response to SARS-CoV-2. Samples came from the ongoing ImmuneRACE study (first 160 participants) plus 1,254 subjects from 6 global collaborators. The sample metadata nearly always contained a de-identified subject ID, COVID-19 status, age in years and sex. Where available, HLA class I and class II types were obtained from metadata supplied by the sample provider rather than from assay-based typing.

Germline trimming amounts to 1 base on V and 9 bases on J, with 9 as the count of junction bases outside the gene matches. The germline V gene yields LGHNA for CDR1 and YSLEER for CDR2. Reading from cysteine to phenylalanine, the CDR3 counts 16 amino acids. Of all the DNA, just the CDR3 is kept, 48 bases in frame from base 1. Whole blood was collected in K2EDTA tubes by collaborating institutions according to the institutions' own protocols. For TCRbeta analysis, collaborators shipped samples in one of three forms: frozen whole blood, isolated PBMCs, or DNA extracted from either of those sample types. TCRbeta CDR3 regions were amplified from genomic DNA by means of the immunoSEQ Assay, a bias-controlled multiplex PCR. The paper's data handling went like this. Nucleated cell counts per sample were estimated from amplification of reference gene primers within the assay. To quantify the absolute abundance of each unique TCRbeta CDR3 rearrangement, sequence reads were collapsed and filtered. For each sample, productive Simpson clonality was calculated as the square root of Simpson's diversity index across productive rearrangements. What TCRdb holds here is the immuneACCESS table cut down to in-frame rearrangements. Part of the clones is not present; checked against another copy, under half of the missing clones reflect an unresolved V gene, and the others are unexplained. V and J calls and clone size are given by that table; D and trimming were obtained from the DNA. This sample gives just over 250,000 clones in total; about 87% of them show up just once. The ten largest account for approximately 2.2% of the sample.

Concerning this clone itself: No antigen is known for it. The input lacks base qualities; no much larger clone sits a single base away.

Study-wide findings and limitations: The amount of clinical and demographic metadata varied by source and participant and was provided uncurated.

The chain uses TRBV4-3 and TRBJ2-1, with TRBD2 identical over 10 junction bases. The sequence came from a woman between 45 and 60 years old with acute or convalescent COVID-19. The sequenced sample was peripheral blood. The CDR3 region reads CASSQGSGRAAGEQFF. The bases read TGCGCCAGCAGCCAAGGGAGCGGGAGGGCCGCGGGTGAGCAGTTCTTC.